This record looks at one T cell receptor (beta chain) sequence and its context. V was pared by 6 bases and J by 8 bases, with 11 bases of the junction left unmatched. Per germline, CDR1 KGHSH and CDR2 LQKENI. The CDR3 is 16 residues long. This sample is drawn from a study of cytotoxic CD8 clonotypes in ibrutinib-treated CLL. The wider study: The study included approximately 12 relapsed/refractory and 15 treatment-naive patients; roughly 18 had IGHV unmutated disease. Response sampling took place at median roughly twelve months of treatment, range 6 to 36.

This table comes from immunoSEQ multiplex PCR, and its TCRdb copy is limited to in-frame clones, with some not included. The sample records over 100,000 clones, approximately 83% being singletons. Cryopreserved PBMCs supplied about 2.1 micrograms of genomic DNA for TCR beta libraries. This TCR derives from a human donor with chronic lymphocytic leukemia. The chain carries TRBV18 and TRBJ2-1; 12 bases match TRBD2. This specimen consisted of PBMCs, obtained after 24 months of ibrutinib treatment. The CDR3 sequence: CASSRTPSGGADEQFF. The CDR3 DNA reads as TGTGCCAGCTCGCGCACCCCTAGCGGGGGGGCGGATGAGCAGTTCTTC.